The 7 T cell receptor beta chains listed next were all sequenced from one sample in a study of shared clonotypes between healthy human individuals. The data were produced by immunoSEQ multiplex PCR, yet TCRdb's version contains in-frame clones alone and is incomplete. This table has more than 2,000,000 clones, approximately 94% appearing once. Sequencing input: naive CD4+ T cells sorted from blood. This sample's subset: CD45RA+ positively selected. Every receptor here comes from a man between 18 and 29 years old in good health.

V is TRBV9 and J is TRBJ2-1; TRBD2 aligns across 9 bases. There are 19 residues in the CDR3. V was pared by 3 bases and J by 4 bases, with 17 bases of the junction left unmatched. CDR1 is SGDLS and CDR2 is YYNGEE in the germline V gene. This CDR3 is CASSARVGWASGTYNEQFF. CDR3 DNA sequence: TGTGCCAGCAGCGCGAGAGTAGGTTGGGCTAGCGGGACGTACAATGAGCAGTTCTTC.

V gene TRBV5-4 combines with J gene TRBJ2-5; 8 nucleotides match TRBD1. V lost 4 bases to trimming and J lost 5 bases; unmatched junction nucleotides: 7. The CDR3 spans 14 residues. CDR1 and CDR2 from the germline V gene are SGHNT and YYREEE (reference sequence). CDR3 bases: TGTGCCAGCAGCGGGCAGGGGGCAGGGGAGACCCAGTACTTC. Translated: CASSGQGAGETQYF.

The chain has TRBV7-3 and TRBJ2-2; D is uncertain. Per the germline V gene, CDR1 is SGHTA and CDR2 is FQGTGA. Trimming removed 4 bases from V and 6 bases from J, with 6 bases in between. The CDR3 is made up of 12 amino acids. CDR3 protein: CASSSRAGELFF. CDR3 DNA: TGTGCCAGCAGCTCTAGGGCCGGGGAGCTGTTTTTT.

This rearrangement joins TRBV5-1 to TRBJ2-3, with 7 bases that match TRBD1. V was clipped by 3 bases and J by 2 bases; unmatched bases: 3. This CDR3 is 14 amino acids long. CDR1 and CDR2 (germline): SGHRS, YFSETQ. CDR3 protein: CASSYDRDTDTQYF. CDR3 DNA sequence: TGCGCCAGCAGCTACGACAGGGACACAGATACGCAGTATTTT.

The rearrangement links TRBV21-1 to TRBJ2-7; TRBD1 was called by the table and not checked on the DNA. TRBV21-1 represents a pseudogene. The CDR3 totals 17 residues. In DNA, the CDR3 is TGTGCCCTCCAACCCCTTGGACAGGGGGGAACTTTCTACGAGCAGTACTTC. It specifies CALQPLGQGGTFYEQYF.

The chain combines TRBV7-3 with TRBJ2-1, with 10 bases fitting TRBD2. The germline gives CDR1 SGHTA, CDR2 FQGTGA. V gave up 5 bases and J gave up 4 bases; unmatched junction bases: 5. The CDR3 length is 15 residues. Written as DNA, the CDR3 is TGTGCCAGCAGCACTTCTAGCGGGGGATACAATGAGCAGTTCTTC. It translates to CASSTSSGGYNEQFF.

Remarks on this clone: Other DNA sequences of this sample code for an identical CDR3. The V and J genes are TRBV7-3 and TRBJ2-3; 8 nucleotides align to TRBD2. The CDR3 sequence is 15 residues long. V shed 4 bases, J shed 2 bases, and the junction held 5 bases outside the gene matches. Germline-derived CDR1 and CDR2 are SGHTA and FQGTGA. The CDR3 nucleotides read TGTGCCAGCAGCTCCCGGGGGGGGCCCACAGATACGCAGTATTTT. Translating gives CASSSRGGPTDTQYF.